This T cell receptor beta chain was documented in a study of cytomegalovirus exposure and HLA in healthy donors. For the study at large: Later analysis reported that the approximately 120 validation repertoires shared the platform of the roughly 710 first-cohort repertoires. Overall study results and limits: Specificity of a few CMV-associated chains for CMV antigens was verified in vitro. The authors enumerated 150 to 200 TCR beta chains as linked to cytomegalovirus.

Separation from the roughly 670-subject first cohort characterized the roughly 120-subject validation cohort, to which the donors belonged. Germline V gene lookup returns CDR1 SNHLY and CDR2 FYNNEI. CDR3 length: 17 amino acids. J lost 2 bases, V lost 2 bases, and 8 bases had no gene match. By sample fraction, this clone is medium-sized (0.01 to 0.1%). Its antigen is not identified. TCRdb's copy holds only in-frame clones and misses some; the assay was immunoSEQ multiplex PCR. The sample lists under 200,000 clones; roughly 86% were seen once. The clonotype originates from a man between 18 and 35 years old in good health and CMV-seropositive. The source material was PBMCs. The V and J genes are TRBV2 and TRBJ2-7; TRBD1 matches 11 bases. The CDR3 protein is CASSEWSGTGGTYEQYF. CDR3 bases: TGTGCCAGCAGTGAATGGTCGGGGACAGGGGGAACCTACGAGCAGTACTTC.